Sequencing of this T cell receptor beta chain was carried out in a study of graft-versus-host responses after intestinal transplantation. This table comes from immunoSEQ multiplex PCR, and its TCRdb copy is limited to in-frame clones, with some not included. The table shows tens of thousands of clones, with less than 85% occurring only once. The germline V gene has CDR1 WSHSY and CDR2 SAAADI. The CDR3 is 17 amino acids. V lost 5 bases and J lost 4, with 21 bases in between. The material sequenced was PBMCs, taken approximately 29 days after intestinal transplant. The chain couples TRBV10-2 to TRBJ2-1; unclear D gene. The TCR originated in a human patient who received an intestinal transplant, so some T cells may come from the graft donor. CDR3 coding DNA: TGCGCCAGCAGTCCTTTATTAACGGTGGCCCTTTACAATGAGCAGTTCTTC. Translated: CASSPLLTVALYNEQFF.